This TCR beta chain appears in the sequencing data of a study of blood T cell repertoires in COVID-19. Study in general: Collection of acute and convalescent COVID-19 samples took place in the United States, Italy and Spain. Nucleic acid was either cDNA or gDNA, and it came from T cells, B-cell-depleted T cells, or PBMCs.

Profiled with immunoSEQ multiplex PCR; TCRdb holds only in-frame clones, not every one. Counted here are 400,000 or so clones, 70% to 90% occurring once; the ten biggest clones make up 2% to 2.5%. The V gene end was trimmed by 3 bases and the J gene end by 5 bases; junction bases not matched to a gene: 5. This CDR3 has 15 amino acids. Germline CDR1 reads SGHRS; CDR2 reads YFSETQ. The chain carries TRBV5-1 and TRBJ2-1, with 10 bases fitting TRBD1. The sequenced sample was PBMCs or T cells enriched from blood (not recorded which). This sequence was found in a woman aged 40 to 50 with acute COVID-19. CDR3 DNA: TGCGCCAGCAGCTACTCCGGGACAGGGGACAATGAGCAGTTCTTC. Translated, it gives CASSYSGTGDNEQFF.